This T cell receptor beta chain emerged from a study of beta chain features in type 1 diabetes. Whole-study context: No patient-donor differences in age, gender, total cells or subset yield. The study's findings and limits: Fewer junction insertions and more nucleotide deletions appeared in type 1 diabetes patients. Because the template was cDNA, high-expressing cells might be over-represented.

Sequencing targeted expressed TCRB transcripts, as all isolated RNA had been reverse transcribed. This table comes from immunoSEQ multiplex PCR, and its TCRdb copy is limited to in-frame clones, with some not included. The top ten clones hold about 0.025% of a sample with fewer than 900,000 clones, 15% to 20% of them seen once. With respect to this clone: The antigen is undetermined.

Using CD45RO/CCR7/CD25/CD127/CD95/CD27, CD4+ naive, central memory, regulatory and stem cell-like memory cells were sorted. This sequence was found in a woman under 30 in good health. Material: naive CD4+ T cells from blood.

The CDR3: CASSRDFQLLGGELFF. CDR3 in DNA: TGTGCCAGCAGCCGGGACTTTCAGCTCCTTGGCGGGGAGCTGTTTTTT. V usage is TRBV7-9 and J usage is TRBJ2-2; TRBD2 might be the D (6 bases). The CDR3 length is 16 residues. CDR1 and CDR2 (germline): SEHNR, FQNEAQ (reference sequence). Trimming took 5 bases from V and 7 from J, leaving 20 bases between them.